This note documents a single TCR beta chain sequence. The target antigen is unknown. The data were taken from a study of T cell repertoires in cytomegalovirus infection. Looking at the study overall: Epitope selection comprised recently identified HLA-C-restricted CMV epitopes and well-studied HLA-B-restricted CMV epitopes. Both a matching HLA type and CMV infection were indicated by public TCR beta signatures. Study-wide findings and caveats: Cumulative public TCR beta family frequency identified carriers of CMV plus the relevant HLA. Ex vivo responses were dominated by HLA-C-restricted CMV-specific TCR beta clonotypes.

Trimming removed 6 bases at V and 5 bases at J, with 25 bases between. The CDR3 sequence is 17 residues long. The germline V gene has CDR1 MNHNY and CDR2 SVGAGI (reference sequence). TCRdb itself ran the reads through MiXCR, one entry per CDR3 protein. The sample records roughly 990,000 distinct CDR3 sequences, less than 35% being singletons. This TCR was sampled from a human donor in good health (CMV status not recorded). Some clones in this sample may be carry-over from other donors' samples. V usage is TRBV6-6 and J usage is TRBJ2-5, with a tentative D call TRBD2 (5 bases). Sample: cultured CD8+ T cells from PBMCs, taken from culture after CMV antigen stimulation. CDR3 in amino acids: CASSAVRRWGETETQYF. DNA of the CDR3: TGTGCCAGCAGCGCAGTCCGTCGGTGGGGAGAGACGGAGACCCAGTACTTC.